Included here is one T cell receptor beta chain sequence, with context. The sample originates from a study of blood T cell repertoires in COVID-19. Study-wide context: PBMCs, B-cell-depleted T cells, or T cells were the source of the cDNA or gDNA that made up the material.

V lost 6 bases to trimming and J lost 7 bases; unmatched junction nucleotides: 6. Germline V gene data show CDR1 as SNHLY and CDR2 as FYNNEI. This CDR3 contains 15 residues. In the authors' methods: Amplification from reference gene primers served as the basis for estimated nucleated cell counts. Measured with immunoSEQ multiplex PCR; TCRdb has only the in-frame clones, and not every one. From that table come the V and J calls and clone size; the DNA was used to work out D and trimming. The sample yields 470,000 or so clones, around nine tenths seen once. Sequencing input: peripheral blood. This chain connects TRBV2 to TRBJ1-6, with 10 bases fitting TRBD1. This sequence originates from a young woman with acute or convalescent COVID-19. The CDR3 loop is CASSTSGQGNSPLHF. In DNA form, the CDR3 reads TGTGCCAGCAGCACGTCGGGACAGGGGAATTCACCCCTCCACTTT.